Sequencing of this T cell receptor beta chain was carried out in a study of blood T cell repertoires in COVID-19. As for the study in general: COVID-19 samples from acute and convalescent phases originated in the United States, Italy and Spain. PBMCs, B-cell-depleted T cells, or T cells were the source of the cDNA or gDNA that made up the material.

CDR1 and CDR2 from the germline V gene are SGHNT and YYREEE (reference sequence). V lost 3 bases, J lost 2 bases, and 6 bases stayed unmatched. The CDR3 consists of 16 residues. Per the original data handling: Amplification with reference gene primers provided the estimates of nucleated cell counts. Assay: immunoSEQ multiplex PCR; the TCRdb copy retains only in-frame clones and omits some. V, J and clone size derive from that table, while D and trimming were established from the DNA sequence. The sample contains 70,000 to 90,000 clones, 70% to 80% of which appear only once. Specimen: peripheral blood. The source of this sequence is a human donor in a cohort sampled during active COVID-19. The chain couples TRBV5-4 to TRBJ2-3; 10 positions match TRBD2. In nucleotides, the CDR3 is TGTGCCAGCAGCTATATGAGCGGGAGGGCCACAGATACGCAGTATTTT. Its translation is CASSYMSGRATDTQYF.